This T cell receptor beta chain was retrieved from a study of shared clonotypes between healthy human individuals. Broader study findings: Lower generation probabilities were found for non-shared clonotypes than for those shared by all four donors.

Running of the assay took place at deep level. The protocol was immunoSEQ multiplex PCR, while the TCRdb copy is restricted to in-frame clones and leaves out a portion. The repertoire holds more than 550,000 clones, with 72% as singletons. The CD4+ fraction was divided into a CD45RA+ naive subset and a CD45RA-negative memory subset. Looked up from germline, CDR1 is MNHNS and CDR2 is SASEGT. CDR3 size: 13 residues. V was clipped by 10 bases and J by 16 bases; unmatched bases: 12. With respect to this clone: The antigen is not known.

The origin of this receptor is a woman aged 30 to 39 in good health. Source material: memory CD4+ T cells sorted from blood. Subset in this sample: CD45RA-negative fraction. The gene calls are TRBV6-1 and TRBJ2-1; 14 bases match TRBD2. The CDR3 region has the DNA TGTGCCATCGCGGGACTAGCGGGAGAGGAAAGTTTCTTC. It specifies CAIAGLAGEESFF.